This T cell receptor (beta chain) was sequenced during a study of response to subunit inactivated influenza vaccine. MiXCR was run by TCRdb on the RT-PCR reads, yielding one entry per CDR3 protein. There are about 500,000 distinct CDR3 sequences in the sample; approximately 15% occur only once, and about 3% lies in the top ten. The table lists this clonotype with a few counts. The antigen is not known. The germline V gene has CDR1 MNHEY and CDR2 SVGEGT. The CDR3 extends over 13 amino acids. The ends were cut back, 8 bases at V and 3 bases at J, with 13 bases in the middle. Study results and limitations: That few new T cells are recruited by each seasonal influenza vaccination was the authors' suggestion.

Here the sequenced sample was CD4+ T cells sorted from PBMCs, taken roughly 24 months after vaccination. The genes are TRBV6-2 or TRBV6-3 and TRBJ2-5; weak D call: TRBD1 (5 bases). The receptor was isolated from a man between 45 and 75 years old who received an inactivated influenza vaccine. CDR3 nucleotide sequence: TGTGCCAGCGAAAGGGGTCGGGAAGAGACCCAGTACTTC. Translating gives CASERGREETQYF.